This T cell receptor (beta chain) was recorded in a study of sequential checkpoint blockade in melanoma. Background on the study: Patients were randomized 1:1 to nivolumab-then-ipilimumab or ipilimumab-then-nivolumab first-line. After both sequences, patients received maintenance nivolumab.

The germline CDR1 and CDR2 sequences are MNHEY and SMNVEV (reference sequence). This CDR3 has 15 residues. Losses at the gene ends were 7 bases for V and 6 bases for J; bases not matched to a gene: 11. Documented treatment: randomized to nivolumab then ipilimumab (arm A) or the reverse (arm B). PBMC sorting kept live CD3+CD8+ cells without CD19 or CD56. Produced via immunoSEQ multiplex PCR; TCRdb's table is partial and in-frame only. The data show roughly 30,000 clones, approximately 77% seen once. V is TRBV27 and J is TRBJ2-7; 11 bases align to TRBD2. Specimen: CD8+ T cells sorted from blood (inferred from file names), collected from a patient given nivolumab and ipilimumab in sequence. The sequence came from a human donor with melanoma. The DNA of the CDR3 is TGTGCCAGCACCGAACTAGCGGGAGATCTTCGCGAGCAGTACTTC. Its translation is CASTELAGDLREQYF.